A selection of T cell receptor beta chains follows, all from one sample in a study of post-analysis software for immune sequencing data. TCRdb recomputed calls from the PCR reads with MiXCR, one row per CDR3 protein. The sample contains 150,000 to 200,000 distinct CDR3 sequences, roughly 34% of which appear only once. Sequencing was performed on blood, taken after autologous hematopoietic stem cell transplantation. These receptors originate from a girl aged 10-17 years with multiple sclerosis. CDR3s include the opening cysteine and the closing phenylalanine or tryptophan. Each record gives: clone size, D gene, J gene, V gene, CDR3 DNA, CDR3 protein. A D gene is named only where the DNA matches it firmly. Expanded clones get a size class; other rows say once, few or many, or leave the size out.

>few|.|TRBJ2-1|TRBV7-3
TGTGCCAGCAGCTTGATCCCCAACAATGAGCAGTTCTTC
CASSLIPNNEQFF
>.|.|TRBJ1-2|TRBV28
TGTGCCAGCAGCCGGGTTGGAGTCTATGGCTACACCTTC
CASSRVGVYGYTF
>few|TRBD1|TRBJ2-1|TRBV5-1
TGCGCCAGCAGCTTGGGACAGGGGACCCACAATGAGCAGTTCTTC
CASSLGQGTHNEQFF
>.|.|TRBJ2-7|TRBV14
TGTGCCAGCAGCCAAGTAACAGATCGTGGGTTCGAGCAGTACTTC
CASSQVTDRGFEQYF
>few|TRBD2|TRBJ2-1|TRBV12-3/TRBV12-4
TGTGCCAGCAGTCCGGGGACTAGCGGGAGGGGGGAGGAGCAGTTCTTC
CASSPGTSGRGEEQFF
>few|TRBD2|TRBJ2-3|TRBV29-1
TGCAGCGTTGAATCATCCTCCACGGCGGGAGCTTTAGATACGCAGTATTTT
CSVESSSTAGALDTQYF
>few|.|TRBJ1-5|TRBV12-3/TRBV12-4
TGTGCCAGCAGTTTCGACAGGTTGTATCAGCCCCAGCATTTT
CASSFDRLYQPQHF
>.|.|TRBJ2-7|TRBV5-1
TGCGCCAGCAGCTTGGATTACTACGAGCGGTACTTC
CASSLDYYERYF
>.|.|TRBJ2-1|TRBV6-5
TGTGCCAGCAGTTCCGTCGGTAGCGGCGATGAGCAGTTCTTC
CASSSVGSGDEQFF
>many|TRBD2|TRBJ2-5|TRBV7-2
TGTGCCAGCAGCGTCGCAGGACTAGCTGAGGGGAAGACCCAGTACTTC
CASSVAGLAEGKTQYF
>.|TRBD2|TRBJ2-7|TRBV29-1
TGCAGCGTCCGGACTAGCGGGAGCCACGAGCAGTACTTC
CSVRTSGSHEQYF
>.|.|TRBJ2-3|TRBV5-1
TGCGCCAGCAGCCTCCGGACACCCACAGATACGCAGTATTTT
CASSLRTPTDTQYF
>.|TRBD1|TRBJ2-5|TRBV27
TGTGCCAGCAGTTTATCCGCACAGGGGGCGTTGTGGGAGAGCGGCAATGAGCAGTACTTC
CASSLSAQGALWESGNEQYF
>few|TRBD2|TRBJ2-7|TRBV7-2
TGTGCCAGCAGCTCACTAGCGGGGGGCGAGCAGTACTTC
CASSSLAGGEQYF
>few|.|TRBJ1-2|TRBV6-5
TGTGCCAGCACCATGCGAGGGGGGATAAGTGGTGGCTACACCTTC
CASTMRGGISGGYTF
>.|.|TRBJ2-7|TRBV10-3
TGTGCCATCAGTGACCCGACCCAAGACAGGCCCCTATCCTACGAGCAGTACTTC
CAISDPTQDRPLSYEQYF
>.|TRBD1|TRBJ1-4|TRBV12-3/TRBV12-4
TGTGCCAGCAGTTTCGCGACAGGGGCCTCTAATGAAAAACTGTTTTTT
CASSFATGASNEKLFF
>few|.|TRBJ2-1|TRBV29-1
TGCAGTATCGCCAACAATGAGCAGTTCTTC
CSIANNEQFF
>.|.|TRBJ1-6|TRBV6-2/TRBV6-3
TGTGCCACCACCACTCCGGCGGGACCCCTCCACTTT
CATTTPAGPLHF
>.|.|TRBJ2-1|TRBV27
TGTGCCAGCAGTTTCGGGGCTCACAATGAGCAGTTCTTC
CASSFGAHNEQFF
>.|TRBD1|TRBJ2-7|TRBV27
TGTGCCAGCAGTTTATCTGGGACAGGCGGACTCTACGAGCAGTACTTC
CASSLSGTGGLYEQYF
>.|.|TRBJ2-1|TRBV11-1
TGTGCCAGCAGCCCCTTCGGGGCGGTAACCTACAATGAGCAGTTCTTC
CASSPFGAVTYNEQFF
>.|.|TRBJ2-1|TRBV5-1
TGCGCCAGCAGCTTCCTGAGGGAGTACATCGATGAGCAGTTCTTC
CASSFLREYIDEQFF
>few|.|TRBJ2-5|TRBV20-1
TGCAGTGTATCCAAACCCCCCAAAGAGACCCAGTACTTC
CSVSKPPKETQYF
>few|TRBD2|TRBJ2-3|TRBV5-5
TGTGCCAGCAGCTGGACTAGCGGGAGAACAGATACGCAGTATTTT
CASSWTSGRTDTQYF
>.|.|TRBJ1-3|TRBV30
TGTGCCTGGGGGAAGATTCGAAACACCATATATTTT
CAWGKIRNTIYF
>.|TRBD2|TRBJ2-5|TRBV7-2
TGTGCCAGCAGCCCGACTAGCGGGAGGTCACAAGAGACCCAGTACTTC
CASSPTSGRSQETQYF
>.|TRBD2|TRBJ2-1|TRBV20-1
TGCAGTGCTAGAGCGGGAGGGTCTTTCAATGAGCAGTTCTTC
CSARAGGSFNEQFF
>.|TRBD2|TRBJ2-1|TRBV20-1
TGCAGTGCTGACCGGACTAGCGGGGCCTACAATGAGCAGTTCTTC
CSADRTSGAYNEQFF
>.|.|TRBJ1-5|TRBV4-3
TGCGCCAGCAGCCAAGAATGGTTCAGCAATCAGCCCCAGCATTTT
CASSQEWFSNQPQHF
>few|TRBD1|TRBJ1-2|TRBV7-3
TGTGCCAGCAGCTTAAAGGGCAGGGGGCCATATGGCTACACCTTC
CASSLKGRGPYGYTF
>.|.|TRBJ1-5|TRBV28
TGTGCCAGCAGTTTAGCCCGGTGGGGTGAGAGCAATCAGCCCCAGCATTTT
CASSLARWGESNQPQHF
>few|.|TRBJ1-2|TRBV12-3/TRBV12-4
TGTGCCAGCAGTTTACTGGGACGGTTAACTGGCTACACCTTC
CASSLLGRLTGYTF
>.|.|TRBJ1-6|TRBV12-3/TRBV12-4
TGTGCCAGCAGTTTAGGAGGGCGGGGGCGATCACCCCTCCACTTT
CASSLGGRGRSPLHF
>.|TRBD2|TRBJ2-3|TRBV3-1
TGTGCCAGCAGCCAAGTGGGGCAGCGGGGAGATACGCAGTATTTT
CASSQVGQRGDTQYF
>few|.|TRBJ2-3|TRBV7-6
TGTGCCAGCAGCTCTCCGCCCGGGGAGCGCACAGATACGCAGTATTTT
CASSSPPGERTDTQYF
>few|.|TRBJ2-7|TRBV5-1
TGCGCCAGCAGGGAAGCGGGCCCCTCCCACTACGAGCAGTACTTC
CASREAGPSHYEQYF
>few|TRBD2|TRBJ2-7|TRBV12-3/TRBV12-4
TGTGCCAGCAGTTCCGCGGGAGCTACAAGCTCCTACGAGCAGTACTTC
CASSSAGATSSYEQYF
>.|TRBD1|TRBJ2-5|TRBV20-1
TGCAGTGCCAGGGGGGGACAGGGCGGAGAGACCCAGTACTTC
CSARGGQGGETQYF
>once|.|TRBJ1-3|TRBV20-1
TGCAGTGCTAGAGCCCCTAGGCGAGATCTAACTCCCTCGTCTCTCGGGGACACCATATATTTT
CSARAPRRDLTPSSLGDTIYF
>.|.|TRBJ2-1|TRBV28
TGTGCCAGCAGTTTTGCAGCTGATACGTTCTTC
CASSFAADTFF
>many|TRBD1|TRBJ1-6|TRBV14
TGTGCCAGCAGCCAAGTAGTAGGACAGGGAGTATCACCCCTCCACTTT
CASSQVVGQGVSPLHF
>.|TRBD2|TRBJ2-7|TRBV6-5
TGTGCCAGCAGTTACTCGACGTGGGTGGGAGGGCCGAACTCCTACGAGCAGTACTTC
CASSYSTWVGGPNSYEQYF
>.|.|TRBJ2-7|TRBV7-9
TGTGCCAGCAGCTTAGCGGGAGCTCACGAGCAGTACTTC
CASSLAGAHEQYF
>.|.|TRBJ1-5|TRBV20-1
TGCAATTTTATCGGACGGATCAATCAGCCCCAGCATTTT
CNFIGRINQPQHF
>.|TRBD2|TRBJ2-3|TRBV20-1
TGCAGTGCTAACCCTAGCGGGGCCAGCACAGATACGCAGTATTTT
CSANPSGASTDTQYF
>.|.|TRBJ2-3|TRBV19
TGTGCCAGTAGTATCTCGGCTTCAGATACGCAGTATTTT
CASSISASDTQYF
>once|.|TRBJ1-1|TRBV25-1
TGTGCCAGCAGGGTGGGGCGGCCCTGGGAAGCTTTCTTT
CASRVGRPWEAFF
>.|.|TRBJ2-7|TRBV20-1
TGCAGTGCCTCGATAACCGGGGCACAGAGGATCTCCTACAATGAGCAGTACTTC
CSASITGAQRISYNEQYF
>.|.|TRBJ2-1|TRBV5-5
TGTGCCAGCAGCTTACAGGAGCCGACCTACAATGAGCAGTTCTTC
CASSLQEPTYNEQFF
>few|.|TRBJ2-6|TRBV15
TGTGCCACCAGCACCACAGGGACTGGAGCCAACGTCCTGACTTTC
CATSTTGTGANVLTF
>.|.|TRBJ2-2|TRBV29-1
TGCAGCGTTGGGGGGGGCTGGAACACCGGGGAGCTGTTTTTT
CSVGGGWNTGELFF
>.|.|TRBJ1-2|TRBV7-9
TGTGCCAGCAGCCAAAGCCCCCGGGACGGACCTTTCTATGGCTACACCTTC
CASSQSPRDGPFYGYTF
>.|TRBD1|TRBJ2-1|TRBV18
TGTGCCAGCTCACCCGGGACAGGGGGAAGTGAGCAGTTCTTC
CASSPGTGGSEQFF
>.|TRBD2|TRBJ2-1|TRBV7-3
TGCGCCAGCAGCCTACGACTAGCGGGTCACAATGAGCAGTTCTTC
CASSLRLAGHNEQFF
>few|TRBD1|TRBJ2-3|TRBV11-2
TGTGCCAGCAGCCCCCTCCGGGACAGAGATACGCAGTATTTT
CASSPLRDRDTQYF